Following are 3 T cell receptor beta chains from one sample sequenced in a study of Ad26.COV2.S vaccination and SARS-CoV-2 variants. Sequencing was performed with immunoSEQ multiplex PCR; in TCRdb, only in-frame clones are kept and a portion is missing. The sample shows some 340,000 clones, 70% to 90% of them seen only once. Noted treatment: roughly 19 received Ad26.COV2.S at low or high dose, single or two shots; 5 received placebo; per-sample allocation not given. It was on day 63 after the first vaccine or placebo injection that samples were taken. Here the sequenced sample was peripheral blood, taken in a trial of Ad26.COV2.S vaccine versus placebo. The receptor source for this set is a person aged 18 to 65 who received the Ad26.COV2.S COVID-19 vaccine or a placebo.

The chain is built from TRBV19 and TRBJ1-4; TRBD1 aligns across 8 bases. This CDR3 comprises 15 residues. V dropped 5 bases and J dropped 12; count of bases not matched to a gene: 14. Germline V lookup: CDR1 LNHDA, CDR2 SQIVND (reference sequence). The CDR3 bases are TGTGCCAGTAGTCCCCGACAGGGGCAGCTTGCAGAACTGTTTTTT. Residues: CASSPRQGQLAELFF.

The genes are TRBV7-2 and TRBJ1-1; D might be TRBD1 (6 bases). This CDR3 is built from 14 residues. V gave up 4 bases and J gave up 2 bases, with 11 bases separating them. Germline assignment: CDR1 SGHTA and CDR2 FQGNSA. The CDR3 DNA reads TGTGCCAGCAGCTCCCGAGGGGGTAACACTGAAGCTTTCTTT. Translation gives CASSSRGGNTEAFF.

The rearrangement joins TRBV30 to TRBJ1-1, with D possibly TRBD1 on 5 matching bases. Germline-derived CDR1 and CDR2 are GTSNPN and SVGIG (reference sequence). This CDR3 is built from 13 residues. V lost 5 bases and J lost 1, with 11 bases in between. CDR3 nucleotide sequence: TGTGCCTGGGGGAAGGGGAAGAACACTGAAGCTTTCTTT. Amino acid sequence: CAWGKGKNTEAFF.